Shown below are 9 T cell receptor beta chains from a single sample sequenced in a study of CD8+ T cells in alopecia areata. Treatment: oral pan-JAK inhibitor, 5-10 mg twice daily. Extracted from the samples, RNA was reverse transcribed into cDNA to serve as the sequencing template. Data came from immunoSEQ multiplex PCR; TCRdb stores just in-frame clones and leaves some out. The table has fewer than 150,000 clones, 65% to 90% seen once. The sequencing used CD8+ T cells sorted from blood, collected at week 4, from a patient treated with tofacitinib. The receptors derive from a human donor with alopecia areata.

This clone came up a few times. V and J are TRBV4-1 and TRBJ2-7, with TRBD2 matching 8 bases. V lost 0 bases and J lost 3; bases outside the gene matches: 4. This CDR3 spans 15 amino acids. Germline V CDR1 and CDR2: MGHRA, YSYEKL. CDR3 residues: CASSQEVAGNYEQYF. In DNA form, the CDR3 reads TGCGCCAGCAGCCAAGAGGTAGCGGGGAACTACGAGCAGTACTTC.

The chain has TRBV15 and TRBJ2-1; D might be TRBD1 (5 bases). V gave up 3 bases and J gave up 4 bases, with 10 bases separating them. Germline CDR1 LNHNV, CDR2 YYDKDF (reference sequence). The CDR3 spans 14 residues. This CDR3 is CATSSLPGYNEQFF. The DNA of the CDR3 is TGTGCCACCAGCAGCCTACCAGGGTACAATGAGCAGTTCTTC.

The chain employs TRBV2 and TRBJ2-5; the D gene is possibly TRBD1 (6 bases). The CDR3 has 14 amino acids. Trimming shortened V by 4 bases and J by 4 bases, and 13 bases separated the two germline ends. The germline V gene encodes CDR1 SNHLY and CDR2 FYNNEI. The CDR3 loop is CASSGRDRRETQYF. In DNA form, the CDR3 reads TGTGCCAGCAGTGGGCGCGACAGGAGAGAGACCCAGTACTTC.

The V and J genes are TRBV11-2 and TRBJ2-3; TRBD2 matches at 8 bases. CDR1 and CDR2 (germline): SGHAT, FQNNGV. CDR3 size: 16 residues. With 5 bases clipped from V and 0 bases from J, the junction kept 7 bases outside the gene matches. CDR3 bases: TGTGCCAGCAGCCCCCTGGGACTAGTGAGCACAGATACGCAGTATTTT. As protein: CASSPLGLVSTDTQYF.

The chain is built from TRBV7-9 and TRBJ1-3, with D hard to call. Trimming pared 1 base from V and 3 bases from J, leaving 10 bases between. This CDR3 is built from 15 residues. Germline assignment: CDR1 SEHNR and CDR2 FQNEAQ (reference sequence). CDR3 bases: TGTGCCAGCAGCTTAGTATCCCTTGTTGGAAACACCATATATTTT. Protein: CASSLVSLVGNTIYF.

This chain connects TRBV19 to TRBJ1-2, with D perhaps TRBD1 (6 bases). Germline V gene data show CDR1 as LNHDA and CDR2 as SQIVND (reference sequence). CDR3 length equals 13 residues. The germline V and J ends were trimmed by 1 base and 10 bases, with 13 bases remaining between them. In nucleotides, the CDR3 is TGTGCCAGTAGTATAGGCCCGGGGGCCGCCTACACCTTC. Amino acids: CASSIGPGAAYTF. Complete variable domain (other parts from reference TRBV19 and TRBJ1-2): DGGITQSPKYLFRKEGQNVTLSCEQNLNHDAMYWYRQDPGQGLRLIYYSQIVNDFQKGDIAEGYSVSREKKESFPLTVTSAQKNPTAFYLCASSIGPGAAYTFGSGTRLTVV.

V is TRBV29-1 and J is TRBJ2-2; a weak D match, TRBD2 (6 bases). Germline CDR1 is SQVTM and CDR2 is ANQGSEA. This CDR3 contains 15 residues. The germline V and J ends were trimmed by 3 bases and 2 bases, with 13 bases remaining between them. The CDR3 reads CSVDAGRSNTGELFF. The CDR3 region has the DNA TGCAGCGTTGACGCGGGAAGATCCAACACCGGGGAGCTGTTTTTT.

The chain combines TRBV14 with TRBJ2-5; the match to TRBD2 covers 12 bases. The ends lost 4 bases at V and 13 bases at J; junction bases unmatched: 13. CDR1 is SGHDN, CDR2 FVKESK, per germline. The CDR3 is 15 amino acids. The DNA for the CDR3 is TGTGCCAGCAGCCCGTCGACTAGCGGGGGACACGGGCGGTACTTC. Its translation is CASSPSTSGGHGRYF. Variable domain in full (rest from reference TRBV14 and TRBJ2-5): EAGVTQFPSHSVIEKGQTVTLRCDPISGHDNLYWYRRVMGKEIKFLLHFVKESKQDESGMPNNRFLAERTGGTYSTLKVQPAELEDSGVYFCASSPSTSGGHGRYFGPGTRLLVL.

V is TRBV11-2 and J is TRBJ2-3, with 7 bases that match TRBD1. V lost 5 bases, J lost 6 bases, and 8 bases stayed unmatched. Per germline, CDR1 SGHAT and CDR2 FQNNGV. The CDR3 is 14 amino acids. The CDR3 is CASSPDRVGDTQYF. CDR3 nucleotide sequence: TGTGCCAGCAGCCCCGACAGGGTTGGGGATACGCAGTATTTT.